The clone carrying this T cell receptor beta chain was seen only a few times. No antigen is known for it. CDR1 is MDHEN, CDR2 SYDVKM, per germline. The trim removed 3 bases at V and 0 bases at J, leaving 4 bases unmatched. The CDR3 spans 16 residues. The method was immunoSEQ multiplex PCR; TCRdb's version includes in-frame clones alone and lacks a portion of them. Among a few thousand clones, under 85% were seen once, and the ten largest hold just under 6.5%. This sample was included in a study of brain metastases from non-small cell lung cancer. Study-wide findings and caveats: Metastases had sparse T cells but largely shared repertoires with primaries. Compared with primary tumors, brain metastases showed less T-cell infiltration.

The sequencing sample was made of primary lung tumor tissue. The chain carries TRBV28 and TRBJ1-5, with TRBD1 matching 8 bases. This receptor was taken from a donor aged 40 or over with non-small cell lung cancer. CDR3 DNA: TGTGCCAGCAGTTTCGGACAGGGTTATAGCAATCAGCCCCAGCATTTT. It translates to CASSFGQGYSNQPQHF. The whole variable domain, remainder taken from reference TRBV28 and TRBJ1-5, is DVKVTQSSRYLVKRTGEKVFLECVQDMDHENMFWYRQDPGLGLRLIYFSYDVKMKEKGDIPEGYSVSREKKERFSLILESASTNQTSMYLCASSFGQGYSNQPQHFGDGTRLSIL.